This entry is about one TCR beta chain. Treatment meaning: randomized to nivolumab then ipilimumab (arm A) or the reverse (arm B). This table comes from immunoSEQ multiplex PCR, and its TCRdb copy is limited to in-frame clones, with some not included. The sample holds some 15,000 clones, 70% to 85% seen once. This sample was included in a study of sequential checkpoint blockade in melanoma. The germline V gene encodes CDR1 SGHVS and CDR2 FQNEAQ. CDR3 size: 17 residues. Trimming left V 4 bases short and J 9 bases short, with 24 bases between. The sequencing here drew on CD8+ T cells sorted from blood (inferred from file names), taken from a patient given nivolumab and ipilimumab in sequence. The rearrangement uses TRBV7-8 and TRBJ1-4; D is uncertain. The clonotype comes from a human donor with melanoma. The DNA for the CDR3 is TGTGCCAGCAGCTCTACCTCCGGCGGGTTATCTCGGAAAAAACTGTTTTTT. This sequence encodes CASSSTSGGLSRKKLFF. The full variable domain, completed using reference TRBV7-8 and TRBJ1-4, is GAGVSQSPRYKVAKRGQDVALRCDPISGHVSLFWYQQALGQGPEFLTYFQNEAQLDKSGLPSDRFFAERPEGSVSTLKIQRTQQEDSAVYLCASSSTSGGLSRKKLFFGSGTQLSVL.